The rows below give T cell receptor beta chains drawn from one sample of a study of graft-versus-host responses after intestinal transplantation. TCRdb's table, derived via immunoSEQ multiplex PCR, lists solely in-frame clones and lacks some. The repertoire includes approximately 6,900 clones, approximately 24% of them detected once, and 6% to 7% sits in the top ten. The sequencing here drew on alloreactive CD8+ T cells from a mixed lymphocyte reaction culture, taken before transplantation. The receptors were sampled from a human patient who was an organ donor for intestinal transplantation. Both conserved end residues are part of each CDR3. Each record gives: J gene, D gene, clone size, V gene, CDR3 protein, CDR3 DNA. D genes are given only for firm matches. Size tells how often a clone was seen (once, few, many) or the class of an expanded clone, and some rows leave it out.

j_gene: TRBJ1-4; d_gene: TRBD1; abundance: NA; v_gene: TRBV7-9; CDR3aa: CASSQEDRGAANEKLFF; CDR3nt: TGCGCCAGCAGCCAAGAGGACAGGGGAGCGGCTAATGAAAAACTGTTTTTT
j_gene: TRBJ2-1; d_gene: NA; abundance: NA; v_gene: TRBV28; CDR3aa: CASVLGNEQFF; CDR3nt: TGTGCCAGCGTTCTAGGGAATGAGCAGTTCTTC
j_gene: TRBJ2-1; d_gene: TRBD1; abundance: NA; v_gene: TRBV5-1; CDR3aa: CASSETGDGYESYNEQFF; CDR3nt: TGCGCCAGCAGCGAGACAGGGGACGGGTACGAATCCTACAATGAGCAGTTCTTC
j_gene: TRBJ2-5; d_gene: TRBD2; abundance: few; v_gene: TRBV6-5; CDR3aa: CASSLTSDEETQYF; CDR3nt: TGTGCCAGCAGCCTGACTAGCGACGAAGAGACCCAGTACTTC
j_gene: TRBJ2-7; d_gene: TRBD1; abundance: medium-sized; v_gene: TRBV27; CDR3aa: CASSLGTGAYEQYF; CDR3nt: TGTGCCAGCAGTTTGGGGACAGGAGCCTACGAGCAGTACTTC
j_gene: TRBJ2-2; d_gene: NA; abundance: NA; v_gene: TRBV30; CDR3aa: CAWSGDGELFF; CDR3nt: TGTGCCTGGAGTGGGGACGGGGAGCTGTTTTTT
j_gene: TRBJ2-3; d_gene: NA; abundance: few; v_gene: TRBV4-3; CDR3aa: CASSHDLLPGAAQYF; CDR3nt: TGCGCCAGCAGCCATGACCTCCTGCCCGGAGCGGCGCAGTATTTT
j_gene: TRBJ2-5; d_gene: NA; abundance: NA; v_gene: TRBV15; CDR3aa: CATSNPWETQYF; CDR3nt: TGTGCCACCAGCAACCCTTGGGAGACCCAGTACTTC
j_gene: TRBJ1-2; d_gene: NA; abundance: medium-sized; v_gene: TRBV9; CDR3aa: CASSAPLGYTF; CDR3nt: TGTGCCAGCAGCGCCCCCCTTGGCTACACCTTC
j_gene: TRBJ1-1; d_gene: NA; abundance: few; v_gene: TRBV4-1; CDR3aa: CASSQEMTVNTEAFF; CDR3nt: TGCGCCAGCAGCCAAGAGATGACAGTGAACACTGAAGCTTTCTTT
j_gene: TRBJ2-1; d_gene: TRBD2; abundance: NA; v_gene: TRBV7-2; CDR3aa: CASTQGRVAGVPGYNEQFF; CDR3nt: TGTGCCAGCACCCAGGGGCGGGTAGCGGGAGTTCCGGGCTACAATGAGCAGTTCTTC
j_gene: TRBJ2-5; d_gene: TRBD1; abundance: NA; v_gene: TRBV9; CDR3aa: CASSVGTGLVQETQYF; CDR3nt: TGTGCCAGCAGCGTAGGGACAGGTTTAGTTCAAGAGACCCAGTACTTC
j_gene: TRBJ2-1; d_gene: NA; abundance: medium-sized; v_gene: TRBV7-6; CDR3aa: CASSLMGGDEQFF; CDR3nt: TGTGCCAGCAGCTTAATGGGGGGCGATGAGCAGTTCTTC
j_gene: TRBJ2-1; d_gene: NA; abundance: few; v_gene: TRBV9; CDR3aa: CASSVAEGSSYNEQFF; CDR3nt: TGTGCCAGCAGCGTAGCTGAGGGAAGCTCCTACAATGAGCAGTTCTTC
j_gene: TRBJ2-3; d_gene: NA; abundance: few; v_gene: TRBV6-1; CDR3aa: CASSPKPGTDTQYF; CDR3nt: TGTGCCAGCAGCCCAAAGCCCGGCACAGATACGCAGTATTTT
j_gene: TRBJ1-3; d_gene: NA; abundance: NA; v_gene: TRBV9; CDR3aa: CASSSMSSGNTIYF; CDR3nt: TGTGCCAGCAGCTCCATGAGCTCTGGAAACACCATATATTTT
j_gene: TRBJ2-7; d_gene: TRBD2; abundance: few; v_gene: TRBV27; CDR3aa: CASSLSVLAGVREQYF; CDR3nt: TGTGCCAGCAGTTTATCGGTCCTAGCGGGAGTGAGGGAGCAGTACTTC
j_gene: TRBJ1-5; d_gene: NA; abundance: few; v_gene: TRBV27; CDR3aa: CASSLGSGGLSQPQHF; CDR3nt: TGTGCCAGCAGTTTAGGGTCCGGGGGATTGAGTCAGCCCCAGCATTTT
j_gene: TRBJ2-1; d_gene: TRBD2; abundance: few; v_gene: TRBV4-1; CDR3aa: CASSQEGSVVGGGPNEQFF; CDR3nt: TGCGCCAGCAGCCAAGAGGGCAGTGTAGTGGGCGGGGGGCCGAATGAGCAGTTCTTC
j_gene: TRBJ2-5; d_gene: NA; abundance: few; v_gene: TRBV4-1; CDR3aa: CASSQDNSWETQYF; CDR3nt: TGCGCCAGCAGCCAAGATAACAGCTGGGAGACCCAGTACTTC
j_gene: TRBJ2-1; d_gene: TRBD2; abundance: few; v_gene: TRBV11-2; CDR3aa: CASSQPGGPYNEQFF; CDR3nt: TGTGCCAGCAGCCAACCGGGAGGGCCCTACAATGAGCAGTTCTTC
j_gene: TRBJ1-2; d_gene: NA; abundance: medium-sized; v_gene: TRBV28; CDR3aa: CASTQGEVLWDYGYTF; CDR3nt: TGTGCCAGCACCCAAGGGGAGGTGCTATGGGACTATGGCTACACCTTC
j_gene: TRBJ1-1; d_gene: TRBD1; abundance: NA; v_gene: TRBV4-1; CDR3aa: CASSVDREWNTEAFF; CDR3nt: TGCGCCAGCAGCGTCGACAGGGAATGGAACACTGAAGCTTTCTTT
j_gene: TRBJ2-7; d_gene: TRBD2; abundance: medium-sized; v_gene: TRBV27; CDR3aa: CASSLSASGYAFSYEQYF; CDR3nt: TGTGCCAGCAGTTTATCTGCTAGCGGGTATGCCTTTTCCTACGAGCAGTACTTC
j_gene: TRBJ2-3; d_gene: NA; abundance: medium-sized; v_gene: TRBV10-3; CDR3aa: CAISESGADTQYF; CDR3nt: TGTGCCATCAGTGAGTCGGGAGCAGATACGCAGTATTTT
j_gene: TRBJ2-1; d_gene: NA; abundance: medium-sized; v_gene: TRBV7-3; CDR3aa: CASSLMGGNEQFF; CDR3nt: TGTGCCAGCAGCTTAATGGGGGGCAATGAGCAGTTCTTC
j_gene: TRBJ2-2; d_gene: TRBD2; abundance: NA; v_gene: TRBV7-9; CDR3aa: CASSLGGLAGLNTGELFF; CDR3nt: TGTGCCAGCAGCTTAGGGGGTTTAGCGGGTCTGAACACCGGGGAGCTGTTTTTT
j_gene: TRBJ2-1; d_gene: TRBD1; abundance: NA; v_gene: TRBV7-9; CDR3aa: CASSRTGAGYNEQFF; CDR3nt: TGTGCCAGCAGCCGGACAGGGGCAGGCTACAATGAGCAGTTCTTC
j_gene: TRBJ2-3; d_gene: TRBD1; abundance: NA; v_gene: TRBV28; CDR3aa: CASSDRDPSTDTQYF; CDR3nt: TGTGCCAGCAGTGACAGGGACCCGAGCACAGATACGCAGTATTTT
j_gene: TRBJ2-5; d_gene: TRBD2; abundance: few; v_gene: TRBV4-1; CDR3aa: CASSQPRLAGGETQYF; CDR3nt: TGCGCCAGCAGCCAACCCCGACTAGCGGGAGGCGAGACCCAGTACTTC
j_gene: TRBJ1-5; d_gene: TRBD1; abundance: medium-sized; v_gene: TRBV27; CDR3aa: CASSLLGQGGQPQHF; CDR3nt: TGTGCCAGCAGTTTGTTAGGACAGGGGGGCCAGCCCCAGCATTTT
j_gene: TRBJ2-1; d_gene: NA; abundance: few; v_gene: TRBV7-8; CDR3aa: CASSLTGRVNEQFF; CDR3nt: TGTGCCAGCAGCCTCACCGGCAGGGTCAATGAGCAGTTCTTC
j_gene: TRBJ1-5; d_gene: NA; abundance: medium-sized; v_gene: TRBV28; CDR3aa: CASSYRDSNQPQHF; CDR3nt: TGTGCCAGCAGTTACAGGGATAGCAATCAGCCCCAGCATTTT
j_gene: TRBJ1-5; d_gene: TRBD1; abundance: NA; v_gene: TRBV29-1; CDR3aa: CSVGDPDRGSNQPQHF; CDR3nt: TGCAGCGTTGGGGACCCGGACAGGGGAAGCAATCAGCCCCAGCATTTT
j_gene: TRBJ2-7; d_gene: NA; abundance: large; v_gene: TRBV4-2; CDR3aa: CASSQVSGVGYEQYF; CDR3nt: TGTGCCAGCAGCCAAGTTTCGGGAGTAGGTTACGAGCAGTACTTC
j_gene: TRBJ2-1; d_gene: NA; abundance: NA; v_gene: TRBV19; CDR3aa: CASSIYRIPRTGVVYNEQFF; CDR3nt: TGTGCCAGTAGTATTTATCGGATCCCTCGAACGGGGGTAGTTTACAATGAGCAGTTCTTC
j_gene: TRBJ2-7; d_gene: NA; abundance: NA; v_gene: TRBV7-9; CDR3aa: CASSLAGTPYEQYF; CDR3nt: TGTGCCAGCAGCTTAGCAGGGACCCCCTACGAGCAGTACTTC
j_gene: TRBJ2-2; d_gene: NA; abundance: few; v_gene: TRBV11-2; CDR3aa: CASSPNTGELFF; CDR3nt: TGTGCCAGCAGCCCGAACACCGGGGAGCTGTTTTTT
j_gene: TRBJ1-2; d_gene: NA; abundance: NA; v_gene: TRBV7-3; CDR3aa: CASSPQRPGTRPNYGYTF; CDR3nt: TGTGCCAGCAGCCCGCAGCGCCCCGGGACAAGGCCTAACTATGGCTACACCTTC
j_gene: TRBJ2-7; d_gene: NA; abundance: NA; v_gene: TRBV28; CDR3aa: CASSVTGFSYEQYF; CDR3nt: TGTGCCAGCAGTGTCACGGGTTTCTCCTACGAGCAGTACTTC
j_gene: TRBJ1-1; d_gene: TRBD1; abundance: few; v_gene: TRBV7-1; CDR3aa: CASSWGDSMNTEAFF; CDR3nt: TGTGCCAGCAGCTGGGGGGACAGCATGAACACTGAAGCTTTCTTT
j_gene: TRBJ2-2; d_gene: NA; abundance: few; v_gene: TRBV11-3; CDR3aa: CASSLRDTGELFF; CDR3nt: TGTGCCAGCAGCTTAAGGGACACCGGGGAGCTGTTTTTT
j_gene: TRBJ2-7; d_gene: NA; abundance: NA; v_gene: TRBV6-4; CDR3aa: CASSYVSLPYEQYF; CDR3nt: TGTGCCAGCAGTTACGTTTCCTTACCCTACGAGCAGTACTTC
j_gene: TRBJ1-2; d_gene: NA; abundance: few; v_gene: TRBV9; CDR3aa: CASFRNYGYTF; CDR3nt: TGTGCCAGCTTTCGGAACTATGGCTACACCTTC
j_gene: TRBJ2-5; d_gene: TRBD1; abundance: few; v_gene: TRBV9; CDR3aa: CASSSWGQGGQETQYF; CDR3nt: TGTGCCAGCAGCTCTTGGGGACAGGGAGGCCAAGAGACCCAGTACTTC
j_gene: TRBJ2-3; d_gene: NA; abundance: medium-sized; v_gene: TRBV7-9; CDR3aa: CASSFVLPDTQYF; CDR3nt: TGTGCCAGCAGCTTCGTGTTGCCCGATACGCAGTATTTT
j_gene: TRBJ2-7; d_gene: NA; abundance: NA; v_gene: TRBV18; CDR3aa: CASSPGPIPYEQYF; CDR3nt: TGTGCCAGCTCACCAGGGCCGATCCCCTACGAGCAGTACTTC
j_gene: TRBJ2-7; d_gene: NA; abundance: medium-sized; v_gene: TRBV6-5; CDR3aa: CASRQSYEQYF; CDR3nt: TGTGCCAGCAGGCAATCCTACGAGCAGTACTTC
j_gene: TRBJ2-1; d_gene: TRBD2; abundance: NA; v_gene: TRBV13; CDR3aa: CASSHEREISVVGSYNEQFF; CDR3nt: TGTGCCAGCAGTCACGAGCGGGAGATTTCTGTGGTCGGGTCCTACAATGAGCAGTTCTTC
j_gene: TRBJ2-6; d_gene: NA; abundance: NA; v_gene: TRBV5-5; CDR3aa: CASSSGPTGSGANVLTF; CDR3nt: TGTGCCAGCAGCTCCGGGCCTACCGGCTCTGGGGCCAACGTCCTGACTTTC
j_gene: TRBJ2-7; d_gene: NA; abundance: many; v_gene: TRBV11-2; CDR3aa: CASSQDGAPTSYEQYF; CDR3nt: TGTGCCAGCAGCCAAGACGGGGCGCCCACCTCCTACGAGCAGTACTTC
j_gene: TRBJ2-3; d_gene: NA; abundance: once; v_gene: TRBV19; CDR3aa: CASTGFRDTQYF; CDR3nt: TGTGCCAGTACGGGGTTCAGAGATACGCAGTATTTT
j_gene: TRBJ2-1; d_gene: TRBD2; abundance: few; v_gene: TRBV6-5; CDR3aa: CASSRKLTSGEQFF; CDR3nt: TGTGCCAGCAGCCGCAAGCTAACTAGCGGTGAGCAGTTCTTC
j_gene: TRBJ2-1; d_gene: TRBD1; abundance: NA; v_gene: TRBV7-2; CDR3aa: CASSLIGGPSDEQFF; CDR3nt: TGTGCCAGCAGCTTAATAGGGGGCCCCAGCGATGAGCAGTTCTTC
j_gene: TRBJ2-1; d_gene: TRBD1; abundance: NA; v_gene: TRBV28; CDR3aa: CASTIFWDRAENEQFF; CDR3nt: TGTGCCAGCACCATCTTCTGGGACAGGGCCGAAAATGAGCAGTTCTTC
j_gene: TRBJ1-2; d_gene: TRBD1; abundance: medium-sized; v_gene: TRBV7-9; CDR3aa: CASSLWTGANYGYTF; CDR3nt: TGTGCCAGCAGCTTATGGACAGGAGCTAACTATGGCTACACCTTC
j_gene: TRBJ2-7; d_gene: TRBD2; abundance: few; v_gene: TRBV13; CDR3aa: CASSCGGAGTYSYEQYF; CDR3nt: TGTGCCAGCAGCTGCGGGGGGGCCGGGACTTACTCCTACGAGCAGTACTTC
j_gene: TRBJ2-5; d_gene: NA; abundance: few; v_gene: TRBV5-6; CDR3aa: CARSLGVGGQTQYF; CDR3nt: TGTGCCCGCAGCTTGGGGGTAGGGGGACAGACCCAGTACTTC
j_gene: TRBJ2-7; d_gene: NA; abundance: few; v_gene: TRBV7-3; CDR3aa: CASSLVFLGSSEQYF; CDR3nt: TGTGCCAGCAGCTTAGTGTTTCTAGGGAGCTCCGAGCAGTACTTC